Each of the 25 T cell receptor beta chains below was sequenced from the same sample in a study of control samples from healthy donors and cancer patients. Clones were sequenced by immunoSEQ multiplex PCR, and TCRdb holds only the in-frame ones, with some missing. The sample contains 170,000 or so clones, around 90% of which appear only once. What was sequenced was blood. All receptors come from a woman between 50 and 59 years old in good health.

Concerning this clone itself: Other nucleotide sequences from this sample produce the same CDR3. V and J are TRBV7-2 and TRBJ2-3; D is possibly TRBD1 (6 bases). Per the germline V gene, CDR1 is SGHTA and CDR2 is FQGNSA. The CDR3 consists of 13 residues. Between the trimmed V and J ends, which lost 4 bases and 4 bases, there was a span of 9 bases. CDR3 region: CASSSRGSDTQYF. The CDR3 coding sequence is TGTGCCAGCAGCTCTAGGGGGTCAGATACGCAGTATTTT.

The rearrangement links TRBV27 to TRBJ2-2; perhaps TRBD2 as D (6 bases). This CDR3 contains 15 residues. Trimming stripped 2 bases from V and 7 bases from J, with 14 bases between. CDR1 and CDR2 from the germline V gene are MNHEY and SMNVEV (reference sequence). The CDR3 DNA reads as TGTGCCAGCAGTTTAGGAGGGAGGACGGACGGGGAGCTGTTTTTT. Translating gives CASSLGGRTDGELFF.

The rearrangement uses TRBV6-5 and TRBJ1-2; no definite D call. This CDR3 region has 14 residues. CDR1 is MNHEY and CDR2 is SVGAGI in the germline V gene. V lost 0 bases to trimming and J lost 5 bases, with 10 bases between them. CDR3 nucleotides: TGTGCCAGCAGTTACTCTGGGCAGAAGTATGGCTACACCTTC. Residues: CASSYSGQKYGYTF.

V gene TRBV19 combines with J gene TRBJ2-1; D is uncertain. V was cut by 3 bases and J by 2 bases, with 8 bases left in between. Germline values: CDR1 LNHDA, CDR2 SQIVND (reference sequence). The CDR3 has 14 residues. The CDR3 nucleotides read TGTGCCAGTAGTATTCAGGTTGCCTACAATGAGCAGTTCTTC. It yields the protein CASSIQVAYNEQFF.

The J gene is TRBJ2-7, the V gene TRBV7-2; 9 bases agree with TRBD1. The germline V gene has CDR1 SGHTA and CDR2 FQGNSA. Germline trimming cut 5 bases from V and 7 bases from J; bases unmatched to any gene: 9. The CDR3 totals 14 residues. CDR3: CASSQTGGWGEQYF. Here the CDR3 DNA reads TGTGCCAGCAGCCAAACAGGGGGCTGGGGAGAGCAGTACTTC.

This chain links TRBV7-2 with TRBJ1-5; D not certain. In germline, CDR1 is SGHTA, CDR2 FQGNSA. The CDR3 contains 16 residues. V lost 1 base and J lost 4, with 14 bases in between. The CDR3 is CASSLDRGNGNQPQHF. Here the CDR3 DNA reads TGTGCCAGCAGCTTAGATCGCGGGAACGGAAATCAGCCCCAGCATTTT.

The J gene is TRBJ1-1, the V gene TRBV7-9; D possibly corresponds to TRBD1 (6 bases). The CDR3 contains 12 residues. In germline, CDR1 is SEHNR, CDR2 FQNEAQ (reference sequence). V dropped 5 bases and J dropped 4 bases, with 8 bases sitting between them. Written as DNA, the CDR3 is TGTGCCAGCAGCATAGGGGGCACTGAAGCTTTCTTT. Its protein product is CASSIGGTEAFF.

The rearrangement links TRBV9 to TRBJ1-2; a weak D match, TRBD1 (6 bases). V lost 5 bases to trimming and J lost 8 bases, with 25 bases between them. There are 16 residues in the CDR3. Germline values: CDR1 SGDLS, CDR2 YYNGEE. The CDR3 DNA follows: TGTGCCAGCAGACTCTACTCAGGGGAAGCGGGCGGAGGCTACACCTTC. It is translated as CASRLYSGEAGGGYTF. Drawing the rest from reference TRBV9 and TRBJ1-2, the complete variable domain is DSGVTQTPKHLITATGQRVTLRCSPRSGDLSVYWYQQSLDQGLQFLIQYYNGEERAKGNILERFSAQQFPDLHSELNLSSLELGDSALYFCASRLYSGEAGGGYTFGSGTRLTVV.

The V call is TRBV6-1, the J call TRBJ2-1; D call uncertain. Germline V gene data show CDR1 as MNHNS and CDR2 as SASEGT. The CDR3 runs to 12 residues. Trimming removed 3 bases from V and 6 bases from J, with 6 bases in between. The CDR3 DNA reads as TGTGCCAGCAGTGAGGTAGTCAATGAGCAGTTCTTC. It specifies CASSEVVNEQFF.

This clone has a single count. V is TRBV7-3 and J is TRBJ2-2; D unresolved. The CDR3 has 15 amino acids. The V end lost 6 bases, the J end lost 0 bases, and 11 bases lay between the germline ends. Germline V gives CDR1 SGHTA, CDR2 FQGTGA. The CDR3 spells CASRKESANTGELFF. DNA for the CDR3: TGTGCCAGCAGAAAAGAGTCCGCGAACACCGGGGAGCTGTTTTTT.

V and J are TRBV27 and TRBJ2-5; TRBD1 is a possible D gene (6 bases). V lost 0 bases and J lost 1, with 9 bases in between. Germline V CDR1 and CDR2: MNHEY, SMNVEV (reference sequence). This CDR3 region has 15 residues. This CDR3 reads CASSLSTGSQETQYF. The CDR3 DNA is TGTGCCAGCAGTTTATCCACAGGGTCCCAAGAGACCCAGTACTTC.

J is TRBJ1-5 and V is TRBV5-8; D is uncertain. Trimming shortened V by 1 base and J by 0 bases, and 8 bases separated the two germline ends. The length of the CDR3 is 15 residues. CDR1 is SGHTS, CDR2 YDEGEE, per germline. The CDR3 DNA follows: TGTGCCAGCAGCTTGATAAGGGATAGCAATCAGCCCCAGCATTTT. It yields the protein CASSLIRDSNQPQHF. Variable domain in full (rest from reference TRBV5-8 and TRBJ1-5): EAGVTQSPTHLIKTRGQQATLRCSPISGHTSVYWYQQALGLGLQFLLWYDEGEERNRGNFPPRFSGRQFPNYSSELNVNALELEDSALYLCASSLIRDSNQPQHFGDGTRLSIL.

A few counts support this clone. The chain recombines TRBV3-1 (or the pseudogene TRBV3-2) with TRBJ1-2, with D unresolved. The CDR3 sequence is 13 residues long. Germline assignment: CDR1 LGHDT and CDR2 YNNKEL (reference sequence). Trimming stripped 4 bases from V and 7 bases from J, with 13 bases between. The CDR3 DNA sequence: TGTGCCAGCAGCCTCTCGGTCCTGGGTGGCTACACCTTC. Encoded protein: CASSLSVLGGYTF.

CDR3 nucleotide sequence: TGTGCCAGCAGTTTATTTTACAGGGGGATAGAGACCCAGTACTTC. This gives the protein CASSLFYRGIETQYF. The rearrangement joins TRBV27 to TRBJ2-5, with TRBD1 matching over 8 bases. This CDR3 is 15 amino acids long. Germline-derived CDR1 and CDR2 are MNHEY and SMNVEV (reference sequence). V was pared by 1 base and J by 4 bases, with 5 bases of the junction left unmatched.

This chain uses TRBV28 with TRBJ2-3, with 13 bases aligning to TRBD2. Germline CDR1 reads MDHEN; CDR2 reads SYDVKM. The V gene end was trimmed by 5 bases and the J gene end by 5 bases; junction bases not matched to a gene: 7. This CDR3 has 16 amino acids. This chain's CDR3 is CASSGRTSGSLDTQYF. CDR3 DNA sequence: TGTGCCAGCAGTGGCCGGACTAGCGGGAGTCTAGATACGCAGTATTTT.

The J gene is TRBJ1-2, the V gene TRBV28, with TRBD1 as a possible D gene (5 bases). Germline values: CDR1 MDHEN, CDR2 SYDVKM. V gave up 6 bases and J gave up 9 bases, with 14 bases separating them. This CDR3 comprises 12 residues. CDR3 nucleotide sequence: TGTGCCAGCAGAATGGGGGGGATCAGCTACACCTTC. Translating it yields CASRMGGISYTF.

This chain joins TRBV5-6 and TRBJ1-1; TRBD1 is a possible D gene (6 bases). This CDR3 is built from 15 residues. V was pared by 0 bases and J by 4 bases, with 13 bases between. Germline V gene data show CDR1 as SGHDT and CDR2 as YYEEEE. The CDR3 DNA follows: TGTGCCAGCAGCTTGGCGACACAGGGATCCACTGAAGCTTTCTTT. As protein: CASSLATQGSTEAFF.

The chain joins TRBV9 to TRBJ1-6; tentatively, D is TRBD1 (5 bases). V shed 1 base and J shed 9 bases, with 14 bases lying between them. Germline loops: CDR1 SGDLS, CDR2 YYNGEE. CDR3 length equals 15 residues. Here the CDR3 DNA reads TGTGCCAGCAGCGTATCTCAGGGCGGGGGTTCACCCCTCCACTTT. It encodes CASSVSQGGGSPLHF.

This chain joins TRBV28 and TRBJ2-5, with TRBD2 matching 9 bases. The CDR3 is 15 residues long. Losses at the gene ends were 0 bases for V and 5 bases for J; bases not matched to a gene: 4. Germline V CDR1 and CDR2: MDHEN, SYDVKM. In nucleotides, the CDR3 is TGTGCCAGCAGTTTATGGCTTAGCGGGAGCGAGACCCAGTACTTC. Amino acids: CASSLWLSGSETQYF.

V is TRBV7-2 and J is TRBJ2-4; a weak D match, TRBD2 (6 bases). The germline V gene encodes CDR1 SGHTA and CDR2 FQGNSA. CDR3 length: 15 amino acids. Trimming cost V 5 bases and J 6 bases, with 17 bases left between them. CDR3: CASSGSGGALNIQYF. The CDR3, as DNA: TGTGCCAGCAGCGGGTCTGGCGGGGCGCTAAACATTCAGTACTTC.

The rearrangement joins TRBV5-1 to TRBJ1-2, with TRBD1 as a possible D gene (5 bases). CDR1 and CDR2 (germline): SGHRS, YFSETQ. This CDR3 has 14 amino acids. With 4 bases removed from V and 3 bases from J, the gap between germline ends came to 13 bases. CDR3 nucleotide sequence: TGCGCCAGCAGCGACTTGGGGGGAGACTATGGCTACACCTTC. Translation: CASSDLGGDYGYTF.

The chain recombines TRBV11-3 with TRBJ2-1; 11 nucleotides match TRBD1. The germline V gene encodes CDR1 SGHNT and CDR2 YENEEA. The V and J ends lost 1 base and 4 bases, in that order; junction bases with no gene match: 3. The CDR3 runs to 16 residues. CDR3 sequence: CASSLGTGGRYNEQFF. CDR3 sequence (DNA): TGTGCCAGCAGCTTAGGGACAGGGGGCCGTTACAATGAGCAGTTCTTC.

CDR3 bases: TGTGCCAGCAGCTCTCCATCAGGGAACAATCAGCCCCAGCATTTT. Its protein is CASSSPSGNNQPQHF. The chain combines TRBV28 with TRBJ1-5; D possibly corresponds to TRBD1 (5 bases). Germline loops: CDR1 MDHEN, CDR2 SYDVKM. CDR3 size: 15 residues. Trimming cost V 6 bases and J 3 bases, with 15 bases left between them. The variable domain in full, with the rest retrieved from reference TRBV28 and TRBJ1-5, is DVKVTQSSRYLVKRTGEKVFLECVQDMDHENMFWYRQDPGLGLRLIYFSYDVKMKEKGDIPEGYSVSREKKERFSLILESASTNQTSMYLCASSSPSGNNQPQHFGDGTRLSIL.

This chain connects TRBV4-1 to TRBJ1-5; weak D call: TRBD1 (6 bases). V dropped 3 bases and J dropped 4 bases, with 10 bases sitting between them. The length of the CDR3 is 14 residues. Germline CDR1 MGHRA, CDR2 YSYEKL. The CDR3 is CASSQGGLNQPQHF. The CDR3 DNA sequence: TGCGCCAGCAGCCAGGGGGGGCTTAATCAGCCCCAGCATTTT.

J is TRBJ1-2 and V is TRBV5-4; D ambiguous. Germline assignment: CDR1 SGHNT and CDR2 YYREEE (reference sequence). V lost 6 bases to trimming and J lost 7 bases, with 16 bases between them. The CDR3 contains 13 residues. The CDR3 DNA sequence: TGTGCCAGCACCCTACCGGGGATGAGTGGCTACACCTTC. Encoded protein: CASTLPGMSGYTF.